This is a list of T cell receptor beta chains from one sample in a study of blood T cell repertoires in COVID-19. Only in-frame clones appear in the TCRdb table, and some are missing; sequencing was by immunoSEQ multiplex PCR. The sample lists 50,000 to 70,000 clones, around 90% occurring once. Sequenced material: peripheral blood. Every receptor here comes from a woman of 80 years or more with active COVID-19. The CDR3 runs from the conserved cysteine through the conserved F or W. Fields, in order: clone size, V gene, D gene, J gene, CDR3 protein, CDR3 DNA. The D gene is left open where the match is weak. Where a row states a size, it is once, few, many or the class of an expanded clone; other rows omit it.

.	TRBV7-8	.	TRBJ2-7	CASSRNGGGDLSYEQYF	TGTGCCAGCAGCCGGAACGGTGGCGGGGACTTATCCTACGAGCAGTACTTC
.	TRBV4-1	.	TRBJ1-2	CASSQASRAIDYGYTF	TGCGCCAGCAGCCAAGCTTCCAGGGCTATAGACTATGGCTACACCTTC
.	TRBV5-1	.	TRBJ2-1	CASTIGGNEQFF	TGCGCCAGCACCATAGGAGGCAATGAGCAGTTCTTC
.	TRBV5-4	.	TRBJ1-5	CASSLRGAGQGRNQPQHF	TGTGCCAGCAGCTTGAGAGGAGCCGGGCAGGGAAGGAATCAGCCCCAGCATTTT
.	TRBV28	.	TRBJ1-2	CASSLFGGGNGYTF	TGTGCCAGCAGTTTATTTGGGGGAGGGAATGGCTACACCTTC
.	TRBV5-1	TRBD2	TRBJ2-1	CASSYTPGLAGVGEQFF	TGCGCCAGCAGTTACACCCCGGGACTAGCGGGAGTGGGTGAGCAGTTCTTC
.	TRBV11-3	.	TRBJ2-5	CASSLGPETQYF	TGTGCCAGCAGCTTAGGGCCCGAGACCCAGTACTTC
.	TRBV27	TRBD1	TRBJ2-5	CASSLRHRGPTQETQYF	TGTGCCAGCAGTTTACGACACAGGGGGCCCACTCAAGAGACCCAGTACTTC
.	TRBV20-1	.	TRBJ1-3	CSASQSGSYSGNTIYF	TGCAGTGCTAGTCAGAGTGGGAGCTACTCTGGAAACACCATATATTTT
.	TRBV5-4	.	TRBJ2-5	CASSLASGTQYF	TGTGCCAGCAGCTTGGCATCGGGGACCCAGTACTTC
.	TRBV2	.	TRBJ1-5	CASSWTVSNQPQHF	TGTGCCAGCAGTTGGACAGTGAGCAATCAGCCCCAGCATTTT
.	TRBV3-1/TRBV3-2	.	TRBJ2-1	CASSQGIWSRFF	TGTGCCAGCAGCCAAGGTATCTGGAGTCGGTTCTTC
few	TRBV15	TRBD1	TRBJ2-1	CATSREPQGANNEQFF	TGTGCCACCAGCAGAGAGCCGCAGGGGGCGAACAATGAGCAGTTCTTC
.	TRBV11-3	.	TRBJ2-3	CASSLVEDTQYF	TGTGCCAGCAGCTTGGTAGAAGATACGCAGTATTTT
.	TRBV2	TRBD2	TRBJ2-1	CASNVLAGIYNEQFF	TGTGCCAGCAACGTACTAGCGGGGATCTACAATGAGCAGTTCTTC
.	TRBV28	.	TRBJ1-4	CASSLIRAANEKLFF	TGTGCCAGCAGTTTAATCAGGGCCGCAAATGAAAAACTGTTTTTT
.	TRBV27	.	TRBJ2-3	CASRSRTLQSDTQYF	TGTGCCAGTAGATCTAGAACACTTCAATCGGATACGCAGTATTTT
.	TRBV18	.	TRBJ2-2	CASSPEVHTGELFF	TGTGCCAGCTCACCAGAGGTACACACCGGGGAGCTGTTTTTT
.	TRBV5-1	TRBD1	TRBJ2-7	CASSLQGARYEQYF	TGCGCCAGCAGCTTACAGGGGGCTCGCTACGAGCAGTACTTC
.	TRBV7-8	TRBD1	TRBJ2-3	CASSFGQGARADTQYF	TGTGCCAGCAGCTTCGGACAGGGGGCGCGGGCAGATACGCAGTATTTT
once	TRBV6-2/TRBV6-3	.	TRBJ2-1	CASSPMGAINEQFF	TGTGCCAGCAGTCCCATGGGAGCAATTAATGAGCAGTTCTTC
.	TRBV7-6	.	TRBJ1-4	CASSLDQAGINEKLFF	TGTGCCAGCAGCTTAGACCAAGCAGGGATCAATGAAAAACTGTTTTTT
.	TRBV6-5	TRBD1	TRBJ2-3	CASSGSGGLTDTQYF	TGTGCCAGCTCAGGGTCAGGGGGCCTCACAGATACGCAGTATTTT
.	TRBV10-2	TRBD2	TRBJ2-7	CASSEGLADFYEQYF	TGCGCCAGCAGTGAGGGACTAGCGGACTTCTACGAGCAGTACTTC
.	TRBV5-1	TRBD1	TRBJ1-6	CASSRSRQGDEPNSPLHF	TGCGCCAGCAGCCGATCGAGACAGGGGGACGAGCCTAATTCACCCCTCCACTTT
.	TRBV4-1	TRBD1	TRBJ1-2	CASSQELQGDNYGYTF	TGCGCCAGCAGCCAAGAGCTACAGGGGGATAACTATGGCTACACCTTC
.	TRBV19	.	TRBJ1-3	CASSIRGDGNTIYF	TGTGCCAGTAGTATACGGGGAGACGGAAACACCATATATTTT
.	TRBV7-9	.	TRBJ2-1	CASSLVAVTGAEQFF	TGTGCCAGCAGCTTAGTGGCGGTGACAGGTGCTGAGCAGTTCTTC
.	TRBV7-2	TRBD1	TRBJ1-6	CASSPGTENSPLHF	TGTGCCAGCAGCCCCGGGACAGAGAATTCACCCCTCCACTTT
.	TRBV5-1	.	TRBJ2-3	CASSEKYDTGTDTQYF	TGCGCCAGCAGCGAGAAATATGACACTGGCACAGATACGCAGTATTTT
.	TRBV2	TRBD1	TRBJ2-6	CASSAGQGSSGANVLTF	TGTGCCAGCAGTGCGGGACAGGGGAGCTCTGGGGCCAACGTCCTGACTTTC
.	TRBV28	.	TRBJ2-2	CASRTSTGELFF	TGTGCCAGCAGAACCAGCACCGGGGAGCTGTTTTTT
.	TRBV5-1	.	TRBJ1-2	CASSPGGVKGGGYGYTF	TGCGCCAGCAGCCCCGGTGGGGTTAAAGGGGGAGGGTATGGCTACACCTTC
.	TRBV18	TRBD1	TRBJ2-3	CASSPSTGGTDTQYF	TGTGCCAGCTCACCATCAACAGGGGGCACAGATACGCAGTATTTT
.	TRBV5-1	TRBD1	TRBJ1-5	CASSFGDREGNQPQHF	TGCGCCAGCAGCTTTGGGGACAGGGAGGGCAATCAGCCCCAGCATTTT
.	TRBV29-1	.	TRBJ1-4	CSVGLNAEEKLFF	TGCAGCGTTGGTCTAAATGCGGAAGAAAAACTGTTTTTT
.	TRBV5-4	TRBD2	TRBJ2-1	CASSLGGLAGGTGEQFF	TGTGCCAGCAGCTTGGGGGGACTAGCGGGAGGAACGGGTGAGCAGTTCTTC
.	TRBV2	.	TRBJ1-4	CASSDNGREDEKLFF	TGTGCCAGCAGTGACAACGGCAGGGAGGATGAAAAACTGTTTTTT
.	TRBV2	TRBD1	TRBJ1-2	CASSGTGYGYTF	TGTGCCAGCAGTGGGACAGGGTACGGCTACACCTTC
once	TRBV7-2	TRBD2	TRBJ2-7	CASSLIGGRGEQYF	TGTGCCAGCAGCTTAATCGGCGGGAGAGGCGAGCAGTACTTC
.	TRBV2	.	TRBJ2-1	CASSAGTYMSQQFF	TGTGCCAGCAGCGCCGGGACATACATGAGCCAGCAGTTCTTC
.	TRBV29-1	.	TRBJ2-5	CSPYVVIQETQYF	TGCAGCCCCTACGTAGTAATCCAAGAGACCCAGTACTTC
.	TRBV19	.	TRBJ1-3	CASSRHQRTVGNTIYF	TGTGCCAGTAGCCGCCATCAGAGGACAGTAGGAAACACCATATATTTT
few	TRBV5-8	.	TRBJ2-3	CASSLANRPDTQYF	TGTGCCAGCAGCTTGGCCAACAGACCAGATACGCAGTATTTT
.	TRBV9	TRBD2	TRBJ2-5	CASSVAGGNQETQYF	TGTGCCAGCAGCGTAGCGGGGGGGAACCAAGAGACCCAGTACTTC
.	TRBV13	TRBD1	TRBJ1-2	CASSLGHGDRESGYGYTF	TGTGCCAGCAGCTTAGGCCACGGAGACAGGGAATCGGGCTATGGCTACACCTTC
.	TRBV5-1	TRBD1	TRBJ2-7	CASSTGQGYEQYF	TGCGCCAGCAGCACGGGACAGGGTTACGAGCAGTACTTC
.	TRBV6-5	.	TRBJ2-1	CASSYQLGDEEFF	TGTGCCAGCAGTTACCAATTGGGAGATGAGGAATTCTTC
.	TRBV29-1	.	TRBJ2-2	CSVRGQPGELFF	TGCAGCGTTCGCGGACAGCCCGGGGAGCTGTTTTTT
.	TRBV19	.	TRBJ2-5	CASSSLAWETQYF	TGTGCCAGTAGTTCGCTAGCTTGGGAGACCCAGTACTTC
few	TRBV6-5	.	TRBJ1-5	CASSSQGNQPQHF	TGTGCCAGCAGTTCTCAGGGTAATCAGCCCCAGCATTTT
.	TRBV11-2	TRBD2	TRBJ2-5	CASSFGLAVGETQYF	TGTGCCAGCAGCTTTGGACTAGCGGTCGGGGAGACCCAGTACTTC
.	TRBV6-5	TRBD2	TRBJ2-1	CASSRTSGRYNEQFF	TGTGCCAGCAGCAGGACTAGCGGGAGATACAATGAGCAGTTCTTC
once	TRBV11-2	TRBD2	TRBJ2-1	CASSRGLAAAGNEQFF	TGTGCCAGCAGCCGCGGACTAGCGGCCGCGGGCAATGAGCAGTTCTTC
.	TRBV6-5	.	TRBJ1-6	CASEGGVRSPLHF	TGTGCCAGCGAGGGGGGGGTACGTTCACCCCTCCACTTT
.	TRBV24-1	TRBD2	TRBJ2-1	CATSDPSGLAGVREQFF	TGTGCCACCAGTGACCCTTCCGGACTAGCGGGAGTTCGTGAGCAGTTCTTC
once	TRBV10-1	.	TRBJ2-3	CASSDPGTYTQYF	TGCGCCAGCAGTGACCCGGGAACCTATACGCAGTATTTT